This T cell receptor beta chain was found in a study of T cells in Graves' hyperthyroidism and ophthalmopathy (dated by TCRdb to the late 2010s). Background on the whole study: Peripheral blood samples were taken at initial diagnosis, before any treatment was given. TCR V-J signatures able to tell the groups apart were searched for in a discovery cohort of some 97 patients, of whom 43 had Graves' ophthalmopathy and 55 to 65 had stable Graves' hyperthyroidism. Whether ophthalmopathy could be predicted prospectively was tested in an independent validation cohort made up of under 20 hyperthyroidism patients plus 17 patients who later progressed to ophthalmopathy. The roughly 90 discovery patients were divided at random into training and test sets in a 7:3 ratio. The study also compared thyroid tissue and blood T-cell repertoires from 6 or 7 Graves' hyperthyroidism patients. Once sampling was done, hyperthyroidism patients were given methimazole at a starting dose of 30 mg daily, whereas ophthalmopathy patients were given high-dose intravenous methylprednisolone. The paper reports TCR Vbeta CDR3 sequencing of some 140 peripheral blood samples: 40 or so ophthalmopathy, fewer than 80 hyperthyroidism and roughly 17 progressor patients. The paper's findings and limits, for the study overall: During validation, the model predicted progression to ophthalmopathy a median of roughly six months ahead of onset, with approximately 70% sensitivity and roughly 72% specificity. Most expanded thyroid clonotypes (frequency above 0.001) were also found in blood, which suggests that blood repertoires may mirror thyroid immune responses. No statistical method was used to fix the sample size in advance, and group allocation was not hidden from the investigators. Ophthalmopathy was separated from stable hyperthyroidism by a 13 V-J signature model, with around 90% sensitivity and about 81% specificity obtained in cross-validation and 80%/75% obtained in testing.

A patient counted as having stable Graves' hyperthyroidism if no progression to ophthalmopathy occurred over 18 months of follow-up. The hyperthyroidism patients were between 18 and 65 years old and newly diagnosed, with a disease duration of less than 2 months. Exclusion was applied to patients with uncontrolled infections, other autoimmune diseases, pregnancy or lactation. Diagnoses relied on clinical symptoms, serum thyroxine and TRAb, thyroid ultrasound and orbital computed tomography. PBMCs were isolated from roughly 10 ml of fresh peripheral blood by Ficoll-Paque density gradient centrifugation. Total RNA was extracted using Trizol reagent, and RNA quality was assessed on an Agilent 2100 Bioanalyzer. Only a few counts were recorded for this clonotype. Which antigen it targets is not known. The input lacks base qualities; no much larger clone sits a single base away. For CDR1 and CDR2, the germline V gene (reference sequence) lists DFQATT and SNEGSKA. Measured from the cysteine to the phenylalanine, the CDR3 is 15 residues long. Kept here is only the CDR3 DNA, which spans 45 bases and is read in frame from base 1. V is shortened by 2 bases, J by 3 bases, and the region joining them spans 14 bases.

The TCR beta CDR3 regions were amplified from RNA transcripts. A first-round RT-PCR of the TCR CDR3 used the HTBI primer set with the Qiagen OneStep RT-PCR kit. Libraries were constructed in a second round of multiplex PCR, after which size selection and purification were carried out. The libraries were sequenced on an Illumina HiSeq2000 using paired-end 100 bp reads. Turning to the authors' computational methods: Raw data were processed with SOAPnuke, discarding reads with adapters, uncalled bases, mean Phred below 15, or no exact constant-primer or identifier match. COPE v1.2.5 was used to merge high-quality paired reads, and clonotypes were defined as unique nucleotide sequences. Clonotypes were aligned to IMGT TRBV, TRBD and TRBJ reference segments using MiTCR v1.1. The analysis included only V-J combinations with a frequency above 0.0001, which together covered around 99% of the repertoires. A TCS score was defined as the ratio of F50 (clonal expansion) to E x V (chaos), with BLOSUM62-based TCRdist applied between CDR3 peptides within each V-J. Welch's t-statistics and random forest reduced fewer than 600 V-J features to about 13, which were used in a naive Bayes classifier (R e1071). TCRdb reprocessed the public reads (quality trimming at Q25 with fastp, clone calling with MiXCR) and kept in-frame beta chains. Each entry is one CDR3 protein sequence, shown with its most common DNA and genes. The V and J calls reflect TCRdb's pipeline rather than the authors' work. The sample yields roughly 300,000 distinct CDR3 sequences; roughly 13% were counted once. In total, the top ten clones hold 20% to 25% of the sample.

In this chain, TRBV20-1 is recombined with TRBJ1-5; the D gene is not confidently resolved. The sequence was collected from a woman in her 30s with Graves' hyperthyroidism. Material: blood. Here the CDR3 is given as CSARYGRLANQPQHF. The nucleotide sequence reads TGCAGTGCTAGATACGGACGGCTGGCCAATCAGCCCCAGCATTTT.